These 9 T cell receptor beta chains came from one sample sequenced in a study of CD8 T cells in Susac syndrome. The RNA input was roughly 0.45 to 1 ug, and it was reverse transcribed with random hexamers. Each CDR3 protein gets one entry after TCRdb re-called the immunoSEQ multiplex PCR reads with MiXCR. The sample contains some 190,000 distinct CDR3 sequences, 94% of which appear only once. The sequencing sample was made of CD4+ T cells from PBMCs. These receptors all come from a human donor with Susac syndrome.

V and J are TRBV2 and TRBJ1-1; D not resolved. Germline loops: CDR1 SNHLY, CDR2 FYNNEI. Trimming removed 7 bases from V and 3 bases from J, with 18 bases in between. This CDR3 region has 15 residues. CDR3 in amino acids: CASIYSGSGYTEAFF. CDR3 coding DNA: TGTGCCAGCATCTACTCTGGATCGGGTTACACTGAAGCTTTCTTT. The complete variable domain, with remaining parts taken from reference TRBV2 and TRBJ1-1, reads EPEVTQTPSHQVTQMGQEVILRCVPISNHLYFYWYRQILGQKVEFLVSFYNNEISEKSEIFDDQFSVERPDGSNFTLKIRSTKLEDSAMYFCASIYSGSGYTEAFFGQGTRLTVV.

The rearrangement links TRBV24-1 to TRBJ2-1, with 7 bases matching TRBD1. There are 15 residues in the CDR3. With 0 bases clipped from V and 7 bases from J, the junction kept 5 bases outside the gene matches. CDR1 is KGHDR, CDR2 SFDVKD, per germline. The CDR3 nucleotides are TGTGCCACCAGTGATTTGAAGGGGGCGCGTAATGAGCAGTTCTTC. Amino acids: CATSDLKGARNEQFF.

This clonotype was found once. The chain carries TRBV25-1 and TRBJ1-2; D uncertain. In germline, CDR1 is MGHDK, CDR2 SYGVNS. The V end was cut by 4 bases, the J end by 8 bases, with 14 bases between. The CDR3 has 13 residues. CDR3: CASSGVGVGGYTF. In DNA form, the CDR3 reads TGTGCCAGCAGTGGAGTGGGAGTGGGCGGCTACACCTTC.

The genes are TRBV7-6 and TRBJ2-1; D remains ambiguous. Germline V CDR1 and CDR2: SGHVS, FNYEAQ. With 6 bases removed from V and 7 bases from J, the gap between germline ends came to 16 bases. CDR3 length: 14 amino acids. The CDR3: CASRPVDFLNEQFF. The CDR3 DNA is TGTGCCAGCAGGCCGGTGGATTTCCTAAATGAGCAGTTCTTC.

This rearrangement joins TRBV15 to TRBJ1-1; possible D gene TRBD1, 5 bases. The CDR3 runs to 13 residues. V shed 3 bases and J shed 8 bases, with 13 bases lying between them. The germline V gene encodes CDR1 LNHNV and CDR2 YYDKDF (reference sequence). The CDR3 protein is CATSRGRGEEAFF. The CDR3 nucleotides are TGTGCCACCAGCAGGGGACGGGGGGAGGAAGCTTTCTTT.

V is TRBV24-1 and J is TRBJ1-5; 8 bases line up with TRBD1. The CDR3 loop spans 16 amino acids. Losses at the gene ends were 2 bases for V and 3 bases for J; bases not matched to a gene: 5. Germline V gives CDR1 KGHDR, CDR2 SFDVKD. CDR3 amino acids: CATSDSGQGFNQPQHF. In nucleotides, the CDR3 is TGTGCCACCAGTGATTCCGGACAGGGATTCAATCAGCCCCAGCATTTT.

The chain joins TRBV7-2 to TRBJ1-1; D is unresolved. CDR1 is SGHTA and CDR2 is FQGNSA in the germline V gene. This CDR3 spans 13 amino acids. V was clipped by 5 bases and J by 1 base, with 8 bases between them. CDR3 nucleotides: TGTGCCAGCAGCCCCGACTGGAACACTGAAGCTTTCTTT. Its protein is CASSPDWNTEAFF.

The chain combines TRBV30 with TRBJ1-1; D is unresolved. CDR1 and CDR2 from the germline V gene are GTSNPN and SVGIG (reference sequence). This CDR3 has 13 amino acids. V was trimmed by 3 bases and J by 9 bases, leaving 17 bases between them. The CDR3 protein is CAWRGSITQKAFF. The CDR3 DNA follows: TGTGCCTGGAGGGGCAGTATCACCCAGAAAGCTTTCTTT. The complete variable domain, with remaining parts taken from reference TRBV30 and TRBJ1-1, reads SQTIHQWPATLVQPVGSPLSLECTVEGTSNPNLYWYRQAAGRGLQLLFYSVGIGQISSEVPQNLSASRPQDRQFILSSKKLLLSDSGFYLCAWRGSITQKAFFGQGTRLTVV.

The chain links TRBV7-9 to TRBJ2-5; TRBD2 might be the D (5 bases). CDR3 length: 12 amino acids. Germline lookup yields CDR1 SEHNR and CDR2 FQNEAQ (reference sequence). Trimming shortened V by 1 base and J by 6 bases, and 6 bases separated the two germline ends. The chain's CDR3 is CASSLGRQTQYF. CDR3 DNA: TGTGCCAGCAGCTTAGGGAGGCAGACCCAGTACTTC.